The rows below give T cell receptor beta chains drawn from one sample of a study of shared clonotypes between healthy human individuals. Clones were sequenced by immunoSEQ multiplex PCR, and TCRdb holds only the in-frame ones, with some missing. The profile shows more than 500,000 clones, 95% to 96% of them singletons. Source material: naive CD4+ T cells sorted from blood. These receptors came from a woman between 25 and 40 years old in good health. Both conserved end residues are part of each CDR3. The D gene is left open where the match is weak. Size is omitted from some rows. Given values are once, few, many or a class for expanded clones.

TGTGCCAGCAGCCTCGGGGGGCCAGTAAACACTGAAGCTTTCTTT | CASSLGGPVNTEAFF | TRBJ1-1 | NA | TRBV6-5 | NA
TGTGCCAGCAGGGTGGACTTGCTGTTTTTT | CASRVDLLFF | TRBJ2-2 | few | TRBV2 | NA
TGCGCCAGCAGCCAAGAGGGCATCCTCCTGAGGGATACGCAGTATTTT | CASSQEGILLRDTQYF | TRBJ2-3 | NA | TRBV4-1 | NA
TGTGCCAGCAGCACCGGCGAGTACACTGAAGCTTTCTTT | CASSTGEYTEAFF | TRBJ1-1 | NA | TRBV28 | NA
TGTGCCAGCAGTCCTCCCTCCAAACTTGATGGAGGAGCACATACGCAGTATTTT | CASSPPSKLDGGAHTQYF | TRBJ2-3 | NA | TRBV28 | NA
TGTGCCAGTAGTGTAGCAGGTGACTCCTACAATGAGCAGTTCTTC | CASSVAGDSYNEQFF | TRBJ2-1 | NA | TRBV19 | NA
TGTGCCAGCAGCCTCACTAGCGGGACGTACAATGAGCAGTTCTTC | CASSLTSGTYNEQFF | TRBJ2-1 | NA | TRBV7-2 | TRBD2
TGTGCCAGCAGTTTTTCAGACCGCAGGGCCTACGAGCAGTACTTC | CASSFSDRRAYEQYF | TRBJ2-7 | NA | TRBV28 | NA
TGTGCCAGCAGCAAAGCGAGAGGGGGCCAAGAGACCCAGTACTTC | CASSKARGGQETQYF | TRBJ2-5 | NA | TRBV21-1 | NA
TGTGCCAGCAGTTTAGGACAGGGAAACTATGGCTACACCTTC | CASSLGQGNYGYTF | TRBJ1-2 | NA | TRBV28 | TRBD1
TGTGCCAGCATCCCTACTCCGGACAATCAGCCCCAGCATTTT | CASIPTPDNQPQHF | TRBJ1-5 | NA | TRBV11-2 | NA
TGCGCCAGCAGCCAAATGACTAGCGGGAGGGCCTCGGAGACCCAGTACTTC | CASSQMTSGRASETQYF | TRBJ2-5 | NA | TRBV4-1 | TRBD2
TGTGCCAGTAGTCGATTTGGACTAGCGGGATTCGAGCAGTACTTC | CASSRFGLAGFEQYF | TRBJ2-7 | NA | TRBV19 | TRBD2
TGTGCCAGCAGCGCGACAGGACTAAATGAAAAACTGTTTTTT | CASSATGLNEKLFF | TRBJ1-4 | NA | TRBV11-2 | NA
TGTGCCAGCAGCTCCACAGGGTTATATAGCAATCAGCCCCAGCATTTT | CASSSTGLYSNQPQHF | TRBJ1-5 | NA | TRBV7-8 | NA
TGCGCCAGCAGCCAAGATGACCTCTCTGGGGCCAACGTCCTGACTTTC | CASSQDDLSGANVLTF | TRBJ2-6 | NA | TRBV4-1 | NA
TGTGCCAGCAGCTTACAGGGGTCTAATTCACCCCTCCACTTT | CASSLQGSNSPLHF | TRBJ1-6 | NA | TRBV7-2 | NA
TGCGCCAGCAGCTTGGAATCTTGGCAGTCGAACACTGAAGCTTTCTTT | CASSLESWQSNTEAFF | TRBJ1-1 | NA | TRBV5-1 | NA
TGCGCCAGCAGCTTGAGAAGACTAGCGGGAGCAACAGATACGCAGTATTTT | CASSLRRLAGATDTQYF | TRBJ2-3 | NA | TRBV5-1 | TRBD2
TGTGCCAGCAGTTTTGATGGACTAGCGGGAGTATACAATGAGCAGTTCTTC | CASSFDGLAGVYNEQFF | TRBJ2-1 | NA | TRBV28 | TRBD2
TGTGCCAGCAGGCCTTTAGGAGGGGTACTCAATGAGCAGTTCTTC | CASRPLGGVLNEQFF | TRBJ2-1 | NA | TRBV2 | NA
TGTGCCAGCACCCTGGGGGGGCGCGATGGCTACACCTTC | CASTLGGRDGYTF | TRBJ1-2 | NA | TRBV6-1 | NA
TGTGCCAGCAGCCGGAGGGGAGCGGGCCTTGGCGAGCAGTACTTC | CASSRRGAGLGEQYF | TRBJ2-7 | NA | TRBV5-6 | NA
TGCGCCAGCAGCTTGGTAGTTGGGACTAGGGGCAATGAGCAGTTCTTC | CASSLVVGTRGNEQFF | TRBJ2-1 | NA | TRBV5-1 | TRBD2
TGCGCCAGCACTGTATACTCTGGGGCCAACGTCCTGACTTTC | CASTVYSGANVLTF | TRBJ2-6 | NA | TRBV5-1 | NA
TGTGCCAGCAGCTTAGCGGGCGGAGGTGAGCAGTTCTTC | CASSLAGGGEQFF | TRBJ2-1 | NA | TRBV7-9 | NA
TGTGCCATTTGTCCGCTAGCGGGAGTCACCGGGGAGCTGTTTTTT | CAICPLAGVTGELFF | TRBJ2-2 | NA | TRBV7-8 | TRBD2
TGTGCCAGCAGTTTATTTGGGGAGGGCACTGAAGCTTTCTTT | CASSLFGEGTEAFF | TRBJ1-1 | NA | TRBV28 | NA
TGTGCCAGCAGCCCCACAGGGGAGGGCACAAACGAGCAGTACTTC | CASSPTGEGTNEQYF | TRBJ2-7 | NA | TRBV6-5 | NA
TGTGCCAGCAGCCCACGGGGAGTGGATGGCTACACCTTC | CASSPRGVDGYTF | TRBJ1-2 | NA | TRBV7-9 | NA
TGTGCCAGCAGAAGACAGGGGAGCTACACCTTC | CASRRQGSYTF | TRBJ1-2 | NA | TRBV6-1 | TRBD1
TGTGCCAGCAGCTTCGGCACTAGCACGTTTCTCGAGCAGTACTTC | CASSFGTSTFLEQYF | TRBJ2-7 | NA | TRBV7-9 | NA
TGTGCCAGCAGCCGCAGCCCACCAGCCATTGCAACTAATGAAAAACTGTTTTTT | CASSRSPPAIATNEKLFF | TRBJ1-4 | NA | TRBV4-2 | NA
TGTGCCAGCAGCACTACCCGCGTCGGTGAGCAGTTCTTC | CASSTTRVGEQFF | TRBJ2-1 | NA | TRBV7-8 | NA
TGTGCCAGCAGTGAAGTTACTAGCGGGAGGGATACGCAGTATTTT | CASSEVTSGRDTQYF | TRBJ2-3 | NA | TRBV6-1 | TRBD2
TGTGCCAGCAGTGTGGGGATATATGAAAAACTGTTTTTT | CASSVGIYEKLFF | TRBJ1-4 | NA | TRBV28 | NA
TGCGCCAGCAGTATGGGACAGGGAGGGCAAGAGACCCAGTACTTC | CASSMGQGGQETQYF | TRBJ2-5 | NA | TRBV5-1 | TRBD1
TGTGCCAGCGGTGTCCTTCCAATGAACACTGAAGCTTTCTTT | CASGVLPMNTEAFF | TRBJ1-1 | NA | TRBV28 | NA
TGTGCCAGCTCACCAGTAGTGAACGCCTACGAGCAGTACTTC | CASSPVVNAYEQYF | TRBJ2-7 | NA | TRBV18 | NA
TGTGCCAGCAGCTCTAGCGGGAACGAGCAGTACTTC | CASSSSGNEQYF | TRBJ2-7 | NA | TRBV9 | TRBD2
TGTGCCAGCAGCCCTCGGACCATCGGTGAAAAACTGTTTTTT | CASSPRTIGEKLFF | TRBJ1-4 | NA | TRBV5-6 | NA
TGTGCCACCAGCAGAGATGGACAGGGAGTGCAGTACTTC | CATSRDGQGVQYF | TRBJ2-7 | once | TRBV15 | TRBD1
TGTGCCAGCACCGAATCTGACACGGGGCCCCAGCATTTT | CASTESDTGPQHF | TRBJ1-5 | NA | TRBV5-5 | NA
TGTGCCAGCAGCTTAGGAACTAGCCTGTACAATGAGCAGTTCTTC | CASSLGTSLYNEQFF | TRBJ2-1 | NA | TRBV7-7 | NA
TGTGCCAGCAGCCGGGACAGCTCCTACGAGCAGTACTTC | CASSRDSSYEQYF | TRBJ2-7 | NA | TRBV7-9 | TRBD1
TGTGCCAGCAGTAGGGACCCAACCACAGATACGCAGTATTTT | CASSRDPTTDTQYF | TRBJ2-3 | NA | TRBV5-4 | NA
TGTGCCAGCAGCTCGAGGACTAGCGGCACAGATACGCAGTATTTT | CASSSRTSGTDTQYF | TRBJ2-3 | NA | TRBV7-2 | TRBD2
TGTGCCAGCAGCAACCCGGGACTAGCGGGAGTCAATGAGCAGTTCTTC | CASSNPGLAGVNEQFF | TRBJ2-1 | NA | TRBV6-6 | TRBD2
TGCAGCGTTGAAATGACAGGGGGGACTGAAGCTTTCTTT | CSVEMTGGTEAFF | TRBJ1-1 | NA | TRBV29-1 | TRBD1
TGTGCCAGCTCCACTACAGTCAATGAGCAGTTCTTC | CASSTTVNEQFF | TRBJ2-1 | NA | TRBV18 | NA
TGTGCCAGCAGCTTCCCTGGGGGAGGGGGTCGTTCACCCCTCCACTTT | CASSFPGGGGRSPLHF | TRBJ1-6 | NA | TRBV28 | NA
TGTGCCATCAGTGGGGCCGGGAATGAGCAGTTCTTC | CAISGAGNEQFF | TRBJ2-1 | NA | TRBV10-3 | NA
TGTGCCAGCAGCCTAACGGGACTAGCGGGAGTTGGAGCAGATACGCAGTATTTT | CASSLTGLAGVGADTQYF | TRBJ2-3 | NA | TRBV11-3 | TRBD2
TGTGCCAGCAGTACAGGGACACCGAGTGACTATGGCTACACCTTC | CASSTGTPSDYGYTF | TRBJ1-2 | NA | TRBV6-5 | NA
TGCGCCAGCAGCTTTCTAGCGGGAGGCAACACCGGGGAGCTGTTTTTT | CASSFLAGGNTGELFF | TRBJ2-2 | NA | TRBV5-1 | TRBD2